This paragraph reports one TCR beta chain. The assay was immunoSEQ multiplex PCR, and TCRdb's table has in-frame clones only and misses some. This sample carries tens of thousands of clones, about 83% of them seen once, and the ten largest clones take approximately 10%. This record belongs to a study of PD-L1 blockade in urothelial cancer. As for the study in general: The researchers analyzed blood 3 weeks (second dose) and 6 weeks after treatment start. Each blood sample yielded a median of 141,255 T cells.

The time point was: pretreatment peripheral blood. V was shortened by 5 bases and J by 5 bases, with 12 bases between the two germline ends. The CDR3 is 13 amino acids. Germline V gene lookup returns CDR1 SGHAT and CDR2 FQNNGV. V usage is TRBV11-2 and J usage is TRBJ1-2; D is perhaps TRBD1 (5 bases). The TCR comes from a woman in her 70s with urothelial cancer. This specimen was PBMCs, taken around atezolizumab (anti-PD-L1) treatment. CDR3 loop: CASSPPGGYGYTF. Written as DNA, the CDR3 is TGTGCCAGCAGCCCCCCGGGGGGGTATGGCTACACCTTC.